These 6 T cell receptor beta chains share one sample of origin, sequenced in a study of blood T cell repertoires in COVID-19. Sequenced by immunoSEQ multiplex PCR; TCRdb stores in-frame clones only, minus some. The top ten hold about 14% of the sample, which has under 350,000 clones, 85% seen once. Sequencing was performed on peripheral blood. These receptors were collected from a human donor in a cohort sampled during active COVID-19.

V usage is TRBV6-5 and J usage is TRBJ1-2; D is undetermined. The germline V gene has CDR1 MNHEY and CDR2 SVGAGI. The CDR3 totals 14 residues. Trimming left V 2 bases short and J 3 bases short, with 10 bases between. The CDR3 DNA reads TGTGCCAGCAGTTACACCCCACGGGACTATGGCTACACCTTC. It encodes CASSYTPRDYGYTF.

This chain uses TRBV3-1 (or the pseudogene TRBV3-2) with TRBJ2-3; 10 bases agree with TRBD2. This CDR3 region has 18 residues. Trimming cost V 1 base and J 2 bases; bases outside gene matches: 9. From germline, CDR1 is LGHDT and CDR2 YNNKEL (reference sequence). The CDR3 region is CASSQGLGLAVLTDTQYF. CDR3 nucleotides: TGTGCCAGCAGCCAAGGACTCGGACTAGCGGTCCTCACAGATACGCAGTATTTT.

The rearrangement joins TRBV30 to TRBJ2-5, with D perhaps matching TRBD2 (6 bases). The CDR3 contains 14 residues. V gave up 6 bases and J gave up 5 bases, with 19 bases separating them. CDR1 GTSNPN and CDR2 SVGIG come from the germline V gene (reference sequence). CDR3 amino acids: CACPIGLAGETQYF. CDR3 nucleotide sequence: TGTGCCTGCCCTATTGGACTCGCGGGGGAGACCCAGTACTTC. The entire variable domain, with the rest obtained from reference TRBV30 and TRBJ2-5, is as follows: SQTIHQWPATLVQPVGSPLSLECTVEGTSNPNLYWYRQAAGRGLQLLFYSVGIGQISSEVPQNLSASRPQDRQFILSSKKLLLSDSGFYLCACPIGLAGETQYFGPGTRLLVL.

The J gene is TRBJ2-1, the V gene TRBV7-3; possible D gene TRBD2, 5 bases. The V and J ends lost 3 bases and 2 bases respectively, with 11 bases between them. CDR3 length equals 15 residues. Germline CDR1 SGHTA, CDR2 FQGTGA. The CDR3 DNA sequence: TGTGCCAGCAGCTTGGGCGGGTCAACCTACAATGAGCAGTTCTTC. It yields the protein CASSLGGSTYNEQFF.

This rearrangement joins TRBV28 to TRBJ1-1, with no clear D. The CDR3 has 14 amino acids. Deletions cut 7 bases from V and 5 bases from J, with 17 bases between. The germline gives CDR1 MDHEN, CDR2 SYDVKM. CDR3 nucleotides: TGTGCCAGCACCGGAGGCGGCACCTCGACTGAAGCTTTCTTT. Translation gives CASTGGGTSTEAFF.

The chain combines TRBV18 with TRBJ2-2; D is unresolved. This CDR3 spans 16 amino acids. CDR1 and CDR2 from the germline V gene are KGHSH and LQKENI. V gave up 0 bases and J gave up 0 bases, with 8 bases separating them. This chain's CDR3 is CASSPPHSANTGELFF. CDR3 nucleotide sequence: TGTGCCAGCTCACCACCACATTCCGCGAACACCGGGGAGCTGTTTTTT.